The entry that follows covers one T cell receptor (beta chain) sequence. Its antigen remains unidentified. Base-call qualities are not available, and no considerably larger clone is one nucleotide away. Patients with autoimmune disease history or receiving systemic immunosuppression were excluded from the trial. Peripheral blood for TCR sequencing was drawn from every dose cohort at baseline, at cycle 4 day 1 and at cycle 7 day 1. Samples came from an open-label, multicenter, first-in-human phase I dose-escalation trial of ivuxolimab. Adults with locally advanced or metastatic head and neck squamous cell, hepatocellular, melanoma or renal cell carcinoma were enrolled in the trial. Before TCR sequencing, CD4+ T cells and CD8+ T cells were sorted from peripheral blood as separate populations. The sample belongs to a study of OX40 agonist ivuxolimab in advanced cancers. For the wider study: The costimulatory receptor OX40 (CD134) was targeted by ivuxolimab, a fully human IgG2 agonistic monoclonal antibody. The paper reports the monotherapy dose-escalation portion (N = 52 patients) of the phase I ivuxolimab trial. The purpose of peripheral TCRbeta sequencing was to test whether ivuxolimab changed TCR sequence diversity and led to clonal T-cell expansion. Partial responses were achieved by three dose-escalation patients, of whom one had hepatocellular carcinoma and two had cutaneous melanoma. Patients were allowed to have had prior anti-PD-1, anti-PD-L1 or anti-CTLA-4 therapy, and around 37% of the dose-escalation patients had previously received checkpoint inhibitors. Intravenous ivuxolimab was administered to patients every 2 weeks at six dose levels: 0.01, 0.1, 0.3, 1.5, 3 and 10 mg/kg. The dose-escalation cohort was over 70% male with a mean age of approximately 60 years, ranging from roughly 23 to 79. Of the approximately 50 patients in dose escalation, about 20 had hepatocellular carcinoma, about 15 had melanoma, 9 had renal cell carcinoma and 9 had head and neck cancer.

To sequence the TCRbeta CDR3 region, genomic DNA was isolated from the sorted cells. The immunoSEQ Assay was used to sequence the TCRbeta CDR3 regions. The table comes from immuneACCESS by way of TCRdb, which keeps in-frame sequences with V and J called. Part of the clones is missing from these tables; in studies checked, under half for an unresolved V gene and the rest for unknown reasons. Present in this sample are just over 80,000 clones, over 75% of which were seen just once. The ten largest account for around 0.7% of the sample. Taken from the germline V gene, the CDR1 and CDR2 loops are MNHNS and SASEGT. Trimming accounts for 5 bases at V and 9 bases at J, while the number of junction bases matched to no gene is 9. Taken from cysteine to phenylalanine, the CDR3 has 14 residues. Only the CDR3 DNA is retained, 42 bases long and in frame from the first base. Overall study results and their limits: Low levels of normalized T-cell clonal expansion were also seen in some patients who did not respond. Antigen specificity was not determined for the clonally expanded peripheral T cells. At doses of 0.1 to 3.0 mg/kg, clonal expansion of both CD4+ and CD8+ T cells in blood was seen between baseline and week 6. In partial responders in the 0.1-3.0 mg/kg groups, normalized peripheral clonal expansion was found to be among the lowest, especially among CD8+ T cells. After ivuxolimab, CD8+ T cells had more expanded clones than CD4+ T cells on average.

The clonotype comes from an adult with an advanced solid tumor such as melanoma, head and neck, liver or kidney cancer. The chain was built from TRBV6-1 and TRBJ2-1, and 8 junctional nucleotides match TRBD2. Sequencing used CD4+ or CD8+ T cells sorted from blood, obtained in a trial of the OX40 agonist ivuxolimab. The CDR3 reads CASSSGLAGGEQFF. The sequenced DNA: TGTGCCAGCAGTTCAGGGCTAGCGGGTGGTGAGCAGTTCTTC.